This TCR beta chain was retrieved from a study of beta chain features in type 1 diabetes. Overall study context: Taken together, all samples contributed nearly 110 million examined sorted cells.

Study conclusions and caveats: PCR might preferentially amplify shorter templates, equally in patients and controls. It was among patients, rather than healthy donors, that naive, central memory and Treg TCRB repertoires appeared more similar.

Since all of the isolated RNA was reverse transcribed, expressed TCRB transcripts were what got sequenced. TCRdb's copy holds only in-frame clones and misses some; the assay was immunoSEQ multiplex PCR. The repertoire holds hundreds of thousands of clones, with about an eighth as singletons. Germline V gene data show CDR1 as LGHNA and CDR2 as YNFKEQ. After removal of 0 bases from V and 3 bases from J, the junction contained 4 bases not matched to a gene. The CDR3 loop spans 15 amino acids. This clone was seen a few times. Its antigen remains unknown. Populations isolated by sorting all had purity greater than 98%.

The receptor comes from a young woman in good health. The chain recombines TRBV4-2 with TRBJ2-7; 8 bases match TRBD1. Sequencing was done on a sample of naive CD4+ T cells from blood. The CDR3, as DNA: TGTGCCAGCAGCCAAGATCCAGGGGGCGACTACGAGCAGTACTTC. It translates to CASSQDPGGDYEQYF.